The 31 T cell receptor beta chains presented below share a single source sample, sequenced in a study of T cell repertoires in cytomegalovirus infection. TCRdb passed the reads through MiXCR, listing each CDR3 protein once. The data contain around 800,000 distinct CDR3 sequences, around a third of them singletons. Antigen specificity for these receptors is unknown. The starting material was cultured CD8+ T cells from PBMCs, obtained from culture after CMV antigen stimulation. The receptors originated from a human donor in good health (CMV status not recorded). Some clones in this sample may be carry-over from other donors' samples.

There are a few counts of this clonotype. This sequence joins TRBV7-9 and TRBJ2-2; D is perhaps TRBD1 or TRBD2 (5 bases each). Germline lookup yields CDR1 SEHNR and CDR2 FQNEAQ (reference sequence). Trimming took off 6 bases at V and 2 bases at J, with 13 bases between the two ends. This CDR3 comprises 15 residues. CDR3 amino acids: CASRPYGDNTGELFF. The CDR3 nucleotides are TGTGCCAGCAGACCTTACGGGGACAACACCGGGGAGCTGTTTTTT.

The V and J genes are TRBV20-1 and TRBJ2-1, with D tentatively TRBD2 (5 bases). V was clipped by 0 bases and J by 6 bases, with 18 bases between them. Germline V CDR1 and CDR2: DFQATT, SNEGSKA (reference sequence). The CDR3 runs 16 residues. The CDR3 sequence: CSARDRDTTFLNEQFF. CDR3 coding DNA: TGCAGTGCTAGAGATCGGGATACCACATTTCTCAATGAGCAGTTCTTC.

The genes are TRBV7-8 and TRBJ2-7, with 7 bases fitting TRBD2. Per germline, CDR1 SGHVS and CDR2 FQNEAQ. V dropped 7 bases and J dropped 2; count of bases not matched to a gene: 11. The CDR3 covers 15 residues. The CDR3: CASTGGGSTAYEQYF. CDR3 nucleotides: TGTGCCAGCACCGGCGGGGGAAGTACAGCCTACGAGCAGTACTTC.

The table lists this clonotype with a few counts. V and J are TRBV11-2 and TRBJ2-7; 8 bases fit TRBD2. The CDR3 totals 14 residues. Unmatched junction bases numbered 3, after V lost 1 base and J lost 4 bases. In germline, CDR1 is SGHAT, CDR2 FQNNGV. The CDR3 nucleotides read TGTGCCAGCAGCTTAGCGGGGGGGAGATACGAGCAGTACGTC. Translating gives CASSLAGGRYEQYV.

The chain uses TRBV14 and TRBJ2-3; 11 positions match TRBD2. CDR3 length equals 19 residues. Germline CDR1 reads SGHDN; CDR2 reads FVKESK. Germline trimming cut 0 bases from V and 0 bases from J; bases unmatched to any gene: 8. This chain's CDR3 is CASSQDVAGGPRSTDTQYF. CDR3 sequence (DNA): TGTGCCAGCAGCCAAGACGTAGCGGGGGGGCCTAGGAGCACAGATACGCAGTATTTT.

V is TRBV4-1 and J is TRBJ2-1, with D possibly TRBD2 on 5 matching bases. CDR1 is MGHRA and CDR2 is YSYEKL in the germline V gene. The V end was cut by 1 base, the J end by 5 bases, with 15 bases between. The CDR3 consists of 16 residues. The CDR3 loop is CASSQVPHKGDNEQFF. The CDR3, as DNA: TGCGCCAGCAGCCAAGTACCCCACAAGGGAGACAATGAGCAGTTCTTC.

This clonotype was seen a handful of times. The chain links TRBV10-3 to TRBJ1-5; D remains unclear. From germline, CDR1 is ENHRY and CDR2 SYGVKD. V was trimmed by 2 bases and J by 4 bases, leaving 12 bases between them. The CDR3 is 15 residues long. CDR3 loop: CAISETRARNQPQHF. DNA of the CDR3: TGTGCCATCAGTGAGACGAGGGCGCGGAATCAGCCCCAGCATTTT.

V usage is TRBV14 and J usage is TRBJ1-1; D might be TRBD1 (5 bases). V dropped 0 bases and J dropped 2 bases, with 16 bases sitting between them. CDR1 is SGHDN and CDR2 is FVKESK in the germline V gene. The CDR3 is 17 residues long. The CDR3 spells CASSQDIGATTNTEAFF. Here the CDR3 DNA reads TGTGCCAGCAGCCAAGATATAGGGGCCACTACAAACACTGAAGCTTTCTTT.

This clonotype came up a few times. CDR3 residues: CASSARPGSYEQYV. CDR3 nucleotide sequence: TGTGCCAGCAGCGCAAGACCGGGGAGTTACGAGCAGTACGTC. The J gene is TRBJ2-7, the V gene TRBV11-1, with TRBD2 as a possible D gene (5 bases). There are 14 residues in the CDR3. V shed 5 bases and J shed 4 bases, with 15 bases lying between them. The germline CDR1 and CDR2 sequences are SGHAT and FQDESV (reference sequence).

This clonotype was detected only once. This is likely a read error, given that the CDR3 carries no conserved phenylalanine or tryptophan at its end. The V call is TRBV12-3 or TRBV12-4, the J call TRBJ2-1; weak D call: TRBD2 (6 bases). CDR3 length: 15 residues. V dropped 6 bases and J dropped 7 bases, with 19 bases sitting between them. The CDR3 reads CASSVSSSAGNEQFY. For the CDR3, the DNA is TGTGCCAGCAGCGTCTCCTCCTCCGCGGGGAATGAGCAGTTCTAC.

This clonotype was observed many times. The chain combines TRBV5-1 with TRBJ1-1, with a weak D call TRBD1 (5 bases). Germline V gives CDR1 SGHRS, CDR2 YFSETQ. The CDR3 is made up of 16 amino acids. Trimming pared 0 bases from V and 0 bases from J, leaving 12 bases between. The CDR3 DNA reads as TGCGCCAGCAGCTTGGACTGGTGGGACTTGAACACTGAAGCTTTCTTT. Translating it yields CASSLDWWDLNTEAFF. Using reference TRBV5-1 and TRBJ1-1 for the parts outside the CDR3, the full variable domain is KAGVTQTPRYLIKTRGQQVTLSCSPISGHRSVSWYQQTPGQGLQFLFEYFSETQRNKGNFPGRFSGRQFSNSRSEMNVSTLELGDSALYLCASSLDWWDLNTEAFFGQGTRLTVV.

This clonotype was observed a handful of times. The chain has TRBV6-1 and TRBJ1-1; D unclear. This CDR3 spans 14 amino acids. The V gene lost 2 bases and the J gene lost 4 bases, with 11 bases spanning the gap. Germline lookup yields CDR1 MNHNS and CDR2 SASEGT. CDR3 sequence reads: CASSENAAATEAFF. In nucleotides, the CDR3 is TGTGCCAGCAGTGAAAACGCGGCAGCCACTGAAGCTTTCTTT.

The chain couples TRBV6-4 to TRBJ2-1; D is uncertain. Germline V gene data show CDR1 as MRHNA and CDR2 as SNTAGT. Trimming pared 3 bases from V and 3 bases from J, leaving 6 bases between. The CDR3 totals 13 residues. CDR3 region: CASSDILYNEQFF. The CDR3 DNA reads TGTGCCAGCAGTGATATCCTCTACAATGAGCAGTTCTTC.

This clonotype has a single count. The V call is TRBV12-5, the J call TRBJ2-1; D uncertain. This CDR3 comprises 13 residues. Deletions cut 7 bases from V and 0 bases from J, with 7 bases between. Germline CDR1 is LGHNT and CDR2 is FRNRAP. As DNA, the CDR3 is TGTGCTAGTGCCGAGGTCTCCTACAATGAGCAGTTCTTC. Translated: CASAEVSYNEQFF.

This chain uses TRBV14 with TRBJ1-2; 12 bases agree with TRBD1. CDR1 is SGHDN and CDR2 is FVKESK in the germline V gene. Trimming at V came to 1 base and at J to 5 bases, leaving 2 bases not matched to a gene. This CDR3 spans 15 amino acids. Here the CDR3 DNA reads TGTGCCAGCAGCCAAGGGGACAGGGGGCGTTATGGCTACACCTTC. Translating gives CASSQGDRGRYGYTF.

Notes on this clonotype: This sequence may be a read error, since a much larger clone differs from it by one base. The V and J genes are TRBV7-9 and TRBJ1-1; D call uncertain. Trimming left V 6 bases short and J 0 bases short, with 11 bases between. The length of the CDR3 is 14 residues. In germline, CDR1 is SEHNR, CDR2 FQNEAQ (reference sequence). CDR3 coding DNA: TGTGCCAGCAGTCCAGTGGTCATGAACACTGAAGCTTTCTTT. Protein product: CASSPVVMNTEAFF.

The rearrangement joins TRBV29-1 to TRBJ1-2; no definite D call. V gave up 3 bases and J gave up 2 bases, with 4 bases separating them. The CDR3 totals 11 residues. Germline loops: CDR1 SQVTM, CDR2 ANQGSEA. The CDR3 sequence is CSVDENYGYTF. Written as DNA, the CDR3 is TGCAGCGTTGACGAAAACTATGGCTACACCTTC.

This clonotype occurred many times. This chain connects TRBV7-6 to TRBJ1-3, with a possible D match to TRBD1 (5 bases). The CDR3 is made up of 16 amino acids. Germline CDR1 is SGHVS and CDR2 is FNYEAQ. Trimming removed 5 bases from V and 5 bases from J, with 19 bases in between. CDR3 coding DNA: TGTGCCAGCAGCCCTCGAGGGGCAGGGCGCCGAAACACCATATATTTT. Encoded protein: CASSPRGAGRRNTIYF.

The chain couples TRBV7-9 to TRBJ1-1, with D possibly TRBD1 on 5 matching bases. V was shortened by 5 bases and J by 5 bases, with 21 bases between the two germline ends. Germline-derived CDR1 and CDR2 are SEHNR and FQNEAQ (reference sequence). The CDR3 is 16 residues long. CDR3 nucleotide sequence: TGTGCCAGCAGCCATTCCCCCAGGGACCCTAGGACTGAAGCTTTCTTT. Its protein product is CASSHSPRDPRTEAFF.

The chain joins TRBV2 to TRBJ1-2; D remains ambiguous. There are 13 residues in the CDR3. Germline CDR1 reads SNHLY; CDR2 reads FYNNEI. The ends were cut back, 6 bases at V and 2 bases at J, with 10 bases in the middle. CDR3 nucleotides: TGTGCCAGCAGGGGCAGGACGAACTATGGCTACACCTTC. Translating it yields CASRGRTNYGYTF.

This clonotype was seen a handful of times. V gene TRBV6-1 combines with J gene TRBJ2-6; TRBD1 matches at 7 bases. CDR1 is MNHNS, CDR2 SASEGT, per germline. Trimming took 6 bases from V and 0 from J; bases not matched to a gene: 5. The CDR3 sequence is 16 residues long. CDR3 loop: CASRNWTGSGANVLTF. In DNA, the CDR3 is TGTGCCAGCAGAAATTGGACAGGCTCTGGGGCCAACGTCCTGACTTTC.

The J gene is TRBJ1-2, the V gene TRBV7-9, with D hard to call. The germline V gene encodes CDR1 SEHNR and CDR2 FQNEAQ (reference sequence). The germline V and J ends were trimmed by 10 bases and 3 bases, with 24 bases remaining between them. This CDR3 has 16 residues. The CDR3 DNA sequence: TGTGCCAACACGCCGGCGGAACCGATACGAGACTATGGCTACACCTTC. Translating it yields CANTPAEPIRDYGYTF. The full variable domain, with the rest looked up from reference TRBV7-9 and TRBJ1-2, is DTGVSQNPRHKITKRGQNVTFRCDPISEHNRLYWYRQTLGQGPEFLTYFQNEAQLEKSRLLSDRFSAERPKGSFSTLEIQRTEQGDSAMYLCANTPAEPIRDYGYTFGSGTRLTVV.

The rearrangement joins TRBV4-1 to TRBJ1-2; D is undetermined. Germline V gene data show CDR1 as MGHRA and CDR2 as YSYEKL. V shed 0 bases and J shed 4 bases, with 6 bases lying between them. The CDR3 totals 13 residues. CDR3 protein: CASSQDNGYGYTF. The CDR3, as DNA: TGCGCCAGCAGCCAAGATAACGGCTATGGCTACACCTTC.

Only a few counts were recorded for this clonotype. V usage is TRBV6-5 and J usage is TRBJ2-1; D may be TRBD1 (6 bases). The length of the CDR3 is 18 residues. V shed 0 bases and J shed 0 bases, with 15 bases lying between them. Germline V gene data show CDR1 as MNHEY and CDR2 as SVGAGI. CDR3 in DNA: TGTGCCAGCAGTTACTCAGGACAGATCCTCTACTCCTACAATGAGCAGTTCTTC. This codes for CASSYSGQILYSYNEQFF.

The CDR3 spells CASTLDDSTDTQYF. CDR3 DNA: TGTGCCAGCACCCTAGACGACAGCACAGATACGCAGTATTTT. The V call is TRBV11-2, the J call TRBJ2-3, with D hard to call. Per germline, CDR1 SGHAT and CDR2 FQNNGV. The length of the CDR3 is 14 residues. With 7 bases removed from V and 0 bases from J, the gap between germline ends came to 11 bases.

This clonotype was counted only a few times. The rearrangement uses TRBV6-5 and TRBJ1-2; D may be TRBD1 (6 bases). Trimming removed 6 bases from V and 3 bases from J, with 14 bases in between. CDR3 size: 14 residues. Germline values: CDR1 MNHEY, CDR2 SVGAGI. The CDR3, as DNA: TGTGCCAGCAGCGACGAGACAGGTTACTATGGCTACACCTTC. Protein product: CASSDETGYYGYTF.

This CDR3 is CASSGHRGMDTGELFF. CDR3 DNA: TGTGCCAGCAGCGGGCACAGGGGAATGGACACCGGGGAGCTGTTTTTT. The chain combines TRBV7-9 with TRBJ2-2; 7 positions match TRBD1. With V trimmed by 5 bases and J by 3 bases, 9 bases remained unmatched. Germline V gives CDR1 SEHNR, CDR2 FQNEAQ (reference sequence). The CDR3 spans 16 residues.

This clonotype was observed a handful of times. V and J are TRBV19 and TRBJ2-1; TRBD2 matches 12 bases. CDR3 length: 19 residues. CDR1 is LNHDA and CDR2 is SQIVND in the germline V gene (reference sequence). The junction had 15 bases not matched to a gene; V was cut back by 2 bases and J by 7 bases. The CDR3 region is CASSIWDGGLAGLENEQFF. The DNA for the CDR3 is TGTGCCAGTAGTATATGGGACGGAGGACTAGCGGGGTTGGAAAATGAGCAGTTCTTC.

V is TRBV2 and J is TRBJ1-6; 9 bases agree with TRBD1. Trimming cost V 1 base and J 9 bases; bases outside gene matches: 4. The CDR3 has 15 residues. CDR1 and CDR2 (germline): SNHLY, FYNNEI. CDR3 region: CASSEEAQGASPLHF. The CDR3 DNA reads TGTGCCAGCAGTGAAGAGGCACAGGGGGCTTCACCCCTCCACTTT. Together with reference TRBV2 and TRBJ1-6, the CDR3 gives the full variable domain: EPEVTQTPSHQVTQMGQEVILRCVPISNHLYFYWYRQILGQKVEFLVSFYNNEISEKSEIFDDQFSVERPDGSNFTLKIRSTKLEDSAMYFCASSEEAQGASPLHFGNGTRLTVT.

In this sample, this clonotype turned up many times. The rearrangement links TRBV28 to TRBJ1-1; D unclear. This CDR3 has 11 amino acids. CDR1 MDHEN and CDR2 SYDVKM come from the germline V gene. The V end was cut by 6 bases, the J end by 3 bases, with 5 bases between. The CDR3 region is CASSFYTEAFF. The DNA of the CDR3 is TGTGCCAGCAGCTTTTACACTGAAGCTTTCTTT. The complete variable domain, with remaining parts taken from reference TRBV28 and TRBJ1-1, reads DVKVTQSSRYLVKRTGEKVFLECVQDMDHENMFWYRQDPGLGLRLIYFSYDVKMKEKGDIPEGYSVSREKKERFSLILESASTNQTSMYLCASSFYTEAFFGQGTRLTVV.

This chain connects TRBV6-1 to TRBJ2-7, with D perhaps TRBD1 (6 bases). V was cut by 7 bases and J by 2 bases, with 18 bases left in between. Germline-derived CDR1 and CDR2 are MNHNS and SASEGT. CDR3 size: 15 residues. For the CDR3, the DNA is TGTGCCAGCACCCAGGGGCCCTTGGAGACCTACGAGCAGTACTTC. Residues: CASTQGPLETYEQYF.